This T cell receptor (beta chain) was obtained from a study of CD8+CD57+ T cells in acquired aplastic anemia. Looking at the study overall: DNA from sorted CD4+ and CD8+ cells averaged 3.2 ug. Whole-study results and caveats: For CD8+ Simpson's diversity, patients and controls showed no significant difference.

Both TCR beta VDJ combination and CDR3 sequence profiling were carried out. Genomic DNA was the template for this profiling. A single record per CDR3 protein comes from TCRdb applying MiXCR to the reads. The sample has 100,000 to 150,000 distinct CDR3 sequences; about 40% are singletons. Sequencing involved patients with CD8+CD57+ cell expansion previously shown by flow cytometry. Severe acquired aplastic anemia affected all patients. This clonotype was observed a handful of times. Its antigen is undetermined. The germline V gene encodes CDR1 SNHLY and CDR2 FYNNEI. V shed 10 bases, J shed 0 bases, and the junction held 11 bases outside the gene matches. This CDR3 has 15 amino acids.

The sequence was collected from a human donor with aplastic anemia. This chain connects TRBV2 to TRBJ1-2; 7 bases fit TRBD1. The sample was sorted CD4+, CD8+, or CD8+CD57+ T cells (not recorded which) from PBMCs. In DNA, the CDR3 is TGTGCCACCATTTTGGGACAGATGCCTAACTATGGCTACACCTTC. As protein: CATILGQMPNYGYTF.